This TCR beta chain was identified during a study of T cell changes during pregnancy in multiple sclerosis (dated by TCRdb to about 2019). Notes on the research overall: In women with multiple sclerosis, the researchers looked at how the T cell repertoire shifted as pregnancy progressed.

Libraries were made using the immunoSEQ multiplex PCR assay. TCRdb provides this immuneACCESS table in a form limited to in-frame rearrangements. Some clones are lacking; in checked studies, under half of them reflect an unresolved V gene, and why the rest are absent is not known. The sample profile shows tens of thousands of clones; roughly 90% of them were found once. About 0.6% of the sample rests with the top ten. V has 5 bases trimmed and J has 5 bases trimmed; junction bases matching no gene number 11. The germline V gene sets CDR1 to MNHEY and CDR2 to SVGAGI. The cysteine opens and the phenylalanine closes a CDR3 of 15 amino acids. The entry retains the CDR3 DNA only, 45 bases that are in frame from base 1. As for this clone: The antigen this receptor binds is unknown. Qualities for individual bases were not recorded, and no much larger clone is one base off.

This clonotype was sampled from a female donor with multiple sclerosis, enrolled in a pregnancy study. The sequencing used CD4+ T cells from peripheral blood mononuclear cells, collected after pregnancy. The receptor chain draws on TRBV6-5 and TRBJ2-7; TRBD1 fits 8 bases in the junction. The nucleotide sequence is given as TGTGCCAGCAGTGGGGCGGACAGGGCCCCCCACGAGCAGTACTTC. Its translation reads: CASSGADRAPHEQYF.